This TCR beta chain was found in a study of blood T cell repertoires in COVID-19. The V end was cut by 2 bases, the J end by 10 bases, with 19 bases between. The germline gives CDR1 SGHNT, CDR2 YYREEE (reference sequence). This CDR3 spans 16 amino acids. Produced via immunoSEQ multiplex PCR; TCRdb's table is partial and in-frame only. The sample gives just over 60,000 clones, 79% of which show up once; approximately 20% is in the top ten. This clone appeared a few times. The source is a woman over 75 with active or convalescent COVID-19. This chain uses TRBV5-4 with TRBJ1-6; D call uncertain. Material: peripheral blood. CDR3 DNA: TGTGCCAGCAGCTTTTCGCAGGTCGGAAGTCGGTCACCCCTCCACTTT. Residues: CASSFSQVGSRSPLHF.